Sequencing of this TCR beta chain was carried out in a study of blood T cell repertoires in COVID-19. Turning to the study itself: Collection of acute and convalescent COVID-19 samples took place in the United States, Italy and Spain. The cDNA or gDNA used as material had been derived from T cells, B-cell-depleted T cells, or PBMCs.

Authors' analysis steps: Estimates of nucleated cell counts were drawn from the amplification of reference gene primers. Sequenced by immunoSEQ multiplex PCR; TCRdb stores in-frame clones only, minus some. From that table come the V and J calls and clone size; the DNA was used to work out D and trimming. The data show about 160,000 clones, about four fifths seen once. The germline CDR1 and CDR2 sequences are ENHRY and SYGVKD. With 8 bases removed from V and 3 bases from J, the gap between germline ends came to 13 bases. The CDR3 sequence is 13 residues long. The receptor was isolated from a man aged 40-49 years who had recovered from COVID-19. What was sequenced was peripheral blood. The V gene is TRBV10-3, the J gene TRBJ1-1; tentative D call: TRBD1 (5 bases). The CDR3 loop reads CAIGGGPDTEAFF. DNA of the CDR3: TGTGCCATCGGGGGGGGTCCGGACACTGAAGCTTTCTTT.